Below, one T cell receptor beta chain is given with its context. This entry is derived from a study of technical replicates of blood from a few donors. Produced via immunoSEQ multiplex PCR; TCRdb's table is partial and in-frame only. The sample has some 85,000 clones; around 94% are singletons. The junction had 1 base not matched to a gene; V was cut back by 5 bases and J by 6 bases. This CDR3 contains 12 residues. Per germline, CDR1 SGHRS and CDR2 YFSETQ. V usage is TRBV5-1 and J usage is TRBJ1-2, with 10 bases that match TRBD1. The sequenced sample consisted of T cells isolated from PBMCs. The receptor was isolated from a human donor in good health. The CDR3 nucleotides read TGCGCCAGCAGGACAGGGGGCCATGGCTACACCTTC. Its protein is CASRTGGHGYTF. Full variable domain (rest looked up from reference TRBV5-1 and TRBJ1-2): KAGVTQTPRYLIKTRGQQVTLSCSPISGHRSVSWYQQTPGQGLQFLFEYFSETQRNKGNFPGRFSGRQFSNSRSEMNVSTLELGDSALYLCASRTGGHGYTFGSGTRLTVV.